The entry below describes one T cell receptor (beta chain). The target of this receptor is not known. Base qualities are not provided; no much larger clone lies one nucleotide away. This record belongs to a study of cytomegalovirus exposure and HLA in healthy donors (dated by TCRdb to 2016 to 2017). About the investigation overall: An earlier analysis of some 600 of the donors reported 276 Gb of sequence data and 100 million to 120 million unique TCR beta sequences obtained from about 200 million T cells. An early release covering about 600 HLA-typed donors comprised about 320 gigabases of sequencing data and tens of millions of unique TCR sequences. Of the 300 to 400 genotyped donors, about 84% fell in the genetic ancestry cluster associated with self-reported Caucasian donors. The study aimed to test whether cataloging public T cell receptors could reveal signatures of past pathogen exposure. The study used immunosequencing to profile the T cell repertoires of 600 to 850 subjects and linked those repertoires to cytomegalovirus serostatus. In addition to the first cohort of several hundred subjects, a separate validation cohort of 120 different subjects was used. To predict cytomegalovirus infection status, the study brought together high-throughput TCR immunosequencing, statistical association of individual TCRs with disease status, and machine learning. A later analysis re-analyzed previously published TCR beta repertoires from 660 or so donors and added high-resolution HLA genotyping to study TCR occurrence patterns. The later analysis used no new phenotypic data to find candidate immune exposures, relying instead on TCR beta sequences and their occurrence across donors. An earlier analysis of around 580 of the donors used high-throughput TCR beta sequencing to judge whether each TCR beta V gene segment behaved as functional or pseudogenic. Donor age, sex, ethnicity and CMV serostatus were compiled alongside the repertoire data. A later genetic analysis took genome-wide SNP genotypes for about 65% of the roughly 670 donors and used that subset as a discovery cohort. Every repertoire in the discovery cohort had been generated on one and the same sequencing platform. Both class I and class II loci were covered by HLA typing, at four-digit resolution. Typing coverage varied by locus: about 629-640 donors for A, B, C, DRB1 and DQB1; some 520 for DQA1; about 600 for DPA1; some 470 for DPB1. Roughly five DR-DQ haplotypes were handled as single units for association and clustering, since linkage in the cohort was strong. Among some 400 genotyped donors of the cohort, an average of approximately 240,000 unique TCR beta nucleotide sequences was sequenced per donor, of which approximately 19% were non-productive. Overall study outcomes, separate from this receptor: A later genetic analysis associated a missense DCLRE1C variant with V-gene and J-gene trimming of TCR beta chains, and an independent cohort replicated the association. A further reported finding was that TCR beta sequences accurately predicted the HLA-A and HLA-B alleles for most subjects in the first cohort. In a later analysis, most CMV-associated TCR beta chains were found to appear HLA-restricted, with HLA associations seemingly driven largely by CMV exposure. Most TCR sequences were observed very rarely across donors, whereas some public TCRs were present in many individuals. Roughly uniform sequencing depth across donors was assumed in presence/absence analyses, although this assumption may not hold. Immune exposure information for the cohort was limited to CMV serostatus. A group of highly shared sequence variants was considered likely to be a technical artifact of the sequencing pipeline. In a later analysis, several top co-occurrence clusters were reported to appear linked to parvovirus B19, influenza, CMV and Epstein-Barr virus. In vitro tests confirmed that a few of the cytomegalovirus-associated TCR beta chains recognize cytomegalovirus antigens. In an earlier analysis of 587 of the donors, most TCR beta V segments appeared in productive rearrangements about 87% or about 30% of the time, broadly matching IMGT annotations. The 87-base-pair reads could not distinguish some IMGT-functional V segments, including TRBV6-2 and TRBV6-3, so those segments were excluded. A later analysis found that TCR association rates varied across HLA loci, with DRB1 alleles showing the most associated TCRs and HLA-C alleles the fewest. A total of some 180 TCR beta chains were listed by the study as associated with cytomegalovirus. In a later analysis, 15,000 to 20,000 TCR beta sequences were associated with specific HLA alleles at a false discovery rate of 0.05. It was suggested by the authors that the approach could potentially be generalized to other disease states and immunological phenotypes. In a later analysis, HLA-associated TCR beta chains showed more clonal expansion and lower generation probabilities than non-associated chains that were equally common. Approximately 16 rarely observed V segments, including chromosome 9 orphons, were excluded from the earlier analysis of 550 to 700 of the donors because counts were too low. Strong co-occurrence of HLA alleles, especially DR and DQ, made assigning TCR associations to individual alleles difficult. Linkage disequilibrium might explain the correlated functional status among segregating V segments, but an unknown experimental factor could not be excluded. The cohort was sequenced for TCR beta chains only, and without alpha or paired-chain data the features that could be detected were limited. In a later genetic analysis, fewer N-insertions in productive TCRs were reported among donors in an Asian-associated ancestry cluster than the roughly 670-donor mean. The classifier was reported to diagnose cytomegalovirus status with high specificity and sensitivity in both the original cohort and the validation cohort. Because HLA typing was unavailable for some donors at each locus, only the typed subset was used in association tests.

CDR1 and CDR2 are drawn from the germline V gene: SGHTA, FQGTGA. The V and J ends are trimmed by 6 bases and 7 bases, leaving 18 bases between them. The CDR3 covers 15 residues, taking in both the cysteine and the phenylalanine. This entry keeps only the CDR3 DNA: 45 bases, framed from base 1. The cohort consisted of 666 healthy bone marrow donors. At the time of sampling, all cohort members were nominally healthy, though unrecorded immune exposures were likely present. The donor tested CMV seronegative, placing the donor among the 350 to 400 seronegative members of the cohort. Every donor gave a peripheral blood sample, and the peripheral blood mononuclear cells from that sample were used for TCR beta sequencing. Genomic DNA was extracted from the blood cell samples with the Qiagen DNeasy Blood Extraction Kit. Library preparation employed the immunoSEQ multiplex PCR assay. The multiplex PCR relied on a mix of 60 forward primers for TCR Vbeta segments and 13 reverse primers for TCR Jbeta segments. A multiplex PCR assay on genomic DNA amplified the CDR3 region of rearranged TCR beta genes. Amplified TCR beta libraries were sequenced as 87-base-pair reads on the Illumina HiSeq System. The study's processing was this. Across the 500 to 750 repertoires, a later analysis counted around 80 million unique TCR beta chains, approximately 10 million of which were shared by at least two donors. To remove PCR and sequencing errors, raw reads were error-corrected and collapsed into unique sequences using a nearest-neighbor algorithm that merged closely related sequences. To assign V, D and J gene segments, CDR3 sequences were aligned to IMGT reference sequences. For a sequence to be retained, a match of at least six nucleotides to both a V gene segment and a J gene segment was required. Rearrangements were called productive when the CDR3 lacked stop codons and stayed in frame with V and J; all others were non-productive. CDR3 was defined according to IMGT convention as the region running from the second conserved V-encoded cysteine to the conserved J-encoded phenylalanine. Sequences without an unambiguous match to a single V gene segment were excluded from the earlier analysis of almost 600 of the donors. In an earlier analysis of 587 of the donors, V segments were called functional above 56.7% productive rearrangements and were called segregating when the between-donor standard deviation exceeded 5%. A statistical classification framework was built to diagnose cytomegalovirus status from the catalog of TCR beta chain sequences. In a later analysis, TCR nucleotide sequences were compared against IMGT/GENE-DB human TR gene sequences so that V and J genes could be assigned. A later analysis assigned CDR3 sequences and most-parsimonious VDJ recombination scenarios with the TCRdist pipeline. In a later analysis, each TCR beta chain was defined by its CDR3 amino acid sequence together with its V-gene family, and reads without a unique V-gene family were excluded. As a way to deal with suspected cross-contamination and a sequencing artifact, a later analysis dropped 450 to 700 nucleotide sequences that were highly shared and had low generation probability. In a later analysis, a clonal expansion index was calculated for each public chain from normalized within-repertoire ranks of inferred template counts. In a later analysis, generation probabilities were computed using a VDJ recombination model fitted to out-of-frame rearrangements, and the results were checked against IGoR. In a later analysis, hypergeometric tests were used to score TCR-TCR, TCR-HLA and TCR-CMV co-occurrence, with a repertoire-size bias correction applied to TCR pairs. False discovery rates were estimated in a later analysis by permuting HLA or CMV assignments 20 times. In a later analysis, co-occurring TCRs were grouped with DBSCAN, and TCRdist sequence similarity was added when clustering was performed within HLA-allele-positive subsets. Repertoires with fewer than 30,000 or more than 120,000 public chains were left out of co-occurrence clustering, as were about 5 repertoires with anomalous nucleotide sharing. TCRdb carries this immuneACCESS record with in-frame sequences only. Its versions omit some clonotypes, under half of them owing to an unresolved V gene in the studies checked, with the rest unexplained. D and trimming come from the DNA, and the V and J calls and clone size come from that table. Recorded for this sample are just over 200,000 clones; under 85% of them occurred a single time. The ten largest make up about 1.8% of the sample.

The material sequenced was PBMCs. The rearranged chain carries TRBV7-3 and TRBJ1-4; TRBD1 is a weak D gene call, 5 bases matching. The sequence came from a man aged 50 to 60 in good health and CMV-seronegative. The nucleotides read TGTGCCAGCAGAAGACTCGTGGGGCGTATTGAAAAACTGTTTTTT. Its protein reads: CASRRLVGRIEKLFF. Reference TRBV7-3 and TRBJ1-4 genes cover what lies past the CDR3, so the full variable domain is GAGVSQTPSNKVTEKGKYVELRCDPISGHTALYWYRQSLGQGPEFLIYFQGTGAADDSGLPNDRFFAVRPEGSVSTLKIQRTERGDSAVYLCASRRLVGRIEKLFFGSGTQLSVL.